This is a list of T cell receptor beta chains from one sample in a study of control samples from healthy donors and cancer patients. Only in-frame clones appear in the TCRdb table, and some are missing; sequencing was by immunoSEQ multiplex PCR. The table lists 110,000 or so clones, 80% to 90% of them singletons. Sequenced material: blood. These receptors came from a woman between 50 and 59 years old in good health. Both conserved end residues are part of each CDR3. D genes are given only for firm matches. Some rows have no size entry. The others give once, few or many, or a class for an expanded clone.

V gene	D gene	J gene	clone size	CDR3 length	CDR3 DNA	CDR3 protein
TRBV7-2	NA	TRBJ1-2	NA	15	TGTGCCAGCAGCCCACAGTCTCAGGGAATCTATGGCTACACCTTC	CASSPQSQGIYGYTF
TRBV27	TRBD2	TRBJ2-7	once	16	TGTGCCAGCAGCGACTATGTAGCGGGAGGTGTCTACGAGCAGTACTTC	CASSDYVAGGVYEQYF
TRBV28	NA	TRBJ1-2	NA	14	TGTGCCAGCAGTCCACTCAGACTTAACTATGGCTACACCTTC	CASSPLRLNYGYTF
TRBV6-5	NA	TRBJ1-1	NA	13	TGTGCCAGCAGTTACACAGGGAACACTGAAGCTTTCTTT	CASSYTGNTEAFF
TRBV19	NA	TRBJ1-2	NA	13	TGTGCCAGTAGTCCGAGGGACTTTGGGGGCTACACCTTC	CASSPRDFGGYTF
TRBV19	TRBD1	TRBJ1-4	NA	14	TGTGCCAGTACCATAGGGAGGACAGGGGAAAAACTGTTTTTT	CASTIGRTGEKLFF
TRBV9	TRBD1	TRBJ1-2	NA	15	TGTGCCAGCAGCTCAACCGGGACAGGGCTCTATGGCTACACCTTC	CASSSTGTGLYGYTF
TRBV18	NA	TRBJ1-3	NA	13	TGTGCCAGCTCACCAAACTCTGGAAACACCATATATTTT	CASSPNSGNTIYF
TRBV21-1	NA	TRBJ2-2	NA	16	TGTGCCAGCAGCAACCAACCGGGAGATAACACCGGGGAGCTGTTTTTT	CASSNQPGDNTGELFF
TRBV12-5	NA	TRBJ2-5	NA	12	TGTGCTAGTGGCGCATTTGAAGAGACCCAGTACTTC	CASGAFEETQYF
TRBV19	NA	TRBJ1-5	NA	15	TGTGCCAGTAGTATAGGCGGCGTTTCCCATCAGCCCCAGCATTTT	CASSIGGVSHQPQHF
TRBV11-2	NA	TRBJ1-1	NA	12	TGTGCCAGCAGCCCGGCGAGACATGAAGCTTTCTTT	CASSPARHEAFF
TRBV7-8	NA	TRBJ1-6	once	15	TGTGCCAGCAGCGTGTTAAGGAGTGAGAATTCACCCCTCCACTTT	CASSVLRSENSPLHF
TRBV28	TRBD1	TRBJ2-4	once	15	TGTGCCAGCAGTCGGACAGGGGTCGCCAAAAACATTCAGTACTTC	CASSRTGVAKNIQYF
TRBV7-3	NA	TRBJ1-6	NA	15	TGTGCCAGCAGCTTGTCCAGCTCCTATAATTCACCCCTCCACTTT	CASSLSSSYNSPLHF
TRBV27	NA	TRBJ1-4	NA	14	TGTGCCAGCAGTTTAGCCCCGCGCGGCGAAAAACTGTTTTTT	CASSLAPRGEKLFF
TRBV14	NA	TRBJ2-3	few	15	TGTGCCAGCAGAGCCAGTCGGGATAGCCCAGATACGCAGTATTTT	CASRASRDSPDTQYF
TRBV4-3	NA	TRBJ1-5	once	15	TGCGCCAGCAGCCAAGATGTGGGACGTAATCAGCCCCAGCATTTT	CASSQDVGRNQPQHF
TRBV6-6	TRBD1	TRBJ2-7	NA	15	TGTGCCAGCAGTTGGGACAGGGGGGAGGTGTACGAGCAGTACTTC	CASSWDRGEVYEQYF
TRBV15	NA	TRBJ2-2	NA	14	TGTGCCACCAGCGGAGGAATGGTCACCGGGGAGCTGTTTTTT	CATSGGMVTGELFF
TRBV19	NA	TRBJ1-3	NA	16	TGTGCCAGTAGTATCTGGGGCAGAAGCTCTGGAAACACCATATATTTT	CASSIWGRSSGNTIYF
TRBV29-1	NA	TRBJ1-4	NA	13	TGCAGCGTTCGCAGGCAGGGTGGTGAAAAACTGTTTTTT	CSVRRQGGEKLFF
TRBV7-8	NA	TRBJ2-2	NA	16	TGTGCCAGCAGCTTAGCTGTGGGTGGGAACACCGGGGAGCTGTTTTTT	CASSLAVGGNTGELFF
TRBV12-3/TRBV12-4	TRBD1	TRBJ1-1	NA	13	TGTGCCAGCAGTTTAAAACAGGGGGCCGAAGCTTTCTTT	CASSLKQGAEAFF
TRBV7-9	TRBD1	TRBJ2-1	NA	16	TGTGCCAGCAGACCCACAGGGGGCGCCCCAGGCAATGAGCAGTTCTTC	CASRPTGGAPGNEQFF
TRBV3-1/TRBV3-2	NA	TRBJ2-7	NA	14	TGTGCCAGCAGCCCTGCCTTGGGAGAGTACGAGCAGTACTTC	CASSPALGEYEQYF
TRBV7-2	TRBD1	TRBJ2-1	NA	15	TGTGCCAGCAGCTTAGCGGGACAGGGCGTAGATGAGCAGTTCTTC	CASSLAGQGVDEQFF
TRBV28	TRBD1	TRBJ1-1	NA	13	TGTGCCAGCAGTGGGGACAGCCTAGAGACGGCTTTCTTT	CASSGDSLETAFF
TRBV19	NA	TRBJ1-2	NA	12	TGTGCCACAACGGACCGAGACTATGGCTACACCTTC	CATTDRDYGYTF
TRBV27	NA	TRBJ2-7	few	13	TGTGCCAGCAGAACGCCGAGCTCCTACGAGCAGTACTTC	CASRTPSSYEQYF
TRBV2	NA	TRBJ2-1	NA	13	TGTGCCAGCAGTGCTCCAGGGGACAATGAGCAGTTCTTC	CASSAPGDNEQFF
TRBV9	NA	TRBJ1-6	NA	12	TGTGCCAGCAGCGTAGAAGCGGGGTCCCTCCACTTT	CASSVEAGSLHF
TRBV18	NA	TRBJ2-3	NA	14	TGTGCCAGCTCAGCGGACAGAGTATCAGATACGCAGTATTTT	CASSADRVSDTQYF
TRBV11-3	TRBD2	TRBJ2-5	NA	14	TGTGCCAGCAGCTCAGGACTAGCTCCGGAGACCCAGTACTTC	CASSSGLAPETQYF
TRBV6-5	TRBD1	TRBJ1-2	NA	14	TGTGCCAGCAGTCTGGACAGGGTGGTTCGGGGCTACACCTTC	CASSLDRVVRGYTF
TRBV24-1	NA	TRBJ1-1	NA	12	TGTGCCACCAGTGAAGCGGGACATCGGGCTTTCTTT	CATSEAGHRAFF
TRBV29-1	TRBD1	TRBJ1-1	NA	13	TGCAGCGGAGACAGGGTCTCTAACCCTGAAGCTTTCTTT	CSGDRVSNPEAFF
TRBV6-4	NA	TRBJ1-5	NA	15	TGTGCCACCCCGGGGACCGCACGGCGCAATCAGCCCCAGCATTTT	CATPGTARRNQPQHF
TRBV11-2	NA	TRBJ1-5	few	11	TGTGCCAGCAGCCCTAGGAGACCCCAGCATTTT	CASSPRRPQHF
TRBV7-2	NA	TRBJ1-1	few	13	TGTGCCAGCAGCTTAAACGGGAACACTGAAGCTTTCTTT	CASSLNGNTEAFF
TRBV19	TRBD1	TRBJ2-3	NA	15	TGTGCCAGTAGACCACAGGGGGAGGGCACAGATACGCAGTATTTT	CASRPQGEGTDTQYF
TRBV28	TRBD1	TRBJ1-4	once	14	TGTGCCAGCAGATCGGACAGGGTGGGTGAAAAACTGTTTTTT	CASRSDRVGEKLFF
TRBV30	NA	TRBJ1-4	NA	15	TGTGCCTGGAGCGCCGGTGTTGGAACTAATGAAAAACTGTTTTTT	CAWSAGVGTNEKLFF
TRBV18	TRBD1	TRBJ1-4	NA	15	TGTGCCAGCTCACCCTCGACAGGGTTGGATGAAAAACTGTTTTTT	CASSPSTGLDEKLFF
TRBV7-9	NA	TRBJ2-7	NA	14	TGTGCCAGCAGCCCTGGCGGGGATTCCTACGAGCAGTACTTC	CASSPGGDSYEQYF
TRBV7-9	NA	TRBJ1-6	NA	16	TGTGCCAGCAGCCTCCATACGCTTGGGGCTAGTTCACCCCTCCACTTT	CASSLHTLGASSPLHF
TRBV18	TRBD2	TRBJ2-1	NA	16	TGTGCCAGCTCCTTGAGTCTAGCGGGAGGGAACAATGAGCAGTTCTTC	CASSLSLAGGNNEQFF
TRBV6-5	NA	TRBJ1-4	NA	14	TGTGCCAGCAGTCGGGGGCCAACTAATGAAAAACTGTTTTTT	CASSRGPTNEKLFF
TRBV5-5	TRBD1	TRBJ2-3	once	15	TGTGCCAGCAGCGGTGGACAGGGGAGCGCAGATACGCAGTATTTT	CASSGGQGSADTQYF
TRBV25-1	NA	TRBJ1-1	NA	12	TGTGCCAGCGGTGCGGGGGCCCGGGAAGCTTTCTTT	CASGAGAREAFF